A selection of T cell receptor beta chains follows, all from one sample in a study of T cells in Graves' hyperthyroidism and ophthalmopathy. MiXCR, run by TCRdb on the multiplex PCR reads, gives a single entry per CDR3 protein. The profile covers around 200,000 distinct CDR3 sequences, with about a sixth appearing a single time and roughly 30% taken by the ten largest. The specimen was blood. The receptors were sampled from a woman between 50 and 59 years old with Graves' hyperthyroidism. The CDR3 runs from the conserved cysteine through the conserved F or W. The order of the fields is V gene, J gene, clone size, D gene, CDR3 DNA, CDR3 protein. D genes are given only for firm matches. Size values are once, few and many counts, or a class for expanded clones, and some rows have none.

>TRBV11-2|TRBJ2-3|many|-
TGTGCCAGCACCCAGAGGAGAGGGACCACAGATACGCAGTATTTT
CASTQRRGTTDTQYF
>TRBV6-1|TRBJ1-4|many|-
TGTGCCAGCACCAAGACAGAAAATGAAAAACTGTTTTTT
CASTKTENEKLFF
>TRBV13|TRBJ1-1|many|-
TGTGCCAGCAGCATAAGGGGTCACACTGAAGCTTTCTTT
CASSIRGHTEAFF
>TRBV5-1|TRBJ1-6|many|TRBD1
TGCGCCAGCAGCTTGGACCGGGACAGCTTTAGCTCCTATAATTCACCCCTCCACTTT
CASSLDRDSFSSYNSPLHF
>TRBV2|TRBJ1-6|many|-
TGTGCCAGCAGAGTTAACCGGCAGAGGTCACCCCTCCACTTT
CASRVNRQRSPLHF
>TRBV11-1|TRBJ2-7|once|-
TGTGCCAGCAGCTTACCGGGACAAGGCCTAAGCTACGAGCAGTACTTC
CASSLPGQGLSYEQYF
>TRBV7-2|TRBJ1-2|many|TRBD1
TGTGCCAGCAGCTTAGATGGACAGGGGGCCTATGGCTACACCTTC
CASSLDGQGAYGYTF
>TRBV7-2|TRBJ2-1|many|-
TGTGCCAGCAAAAAAGAGTCGGGCCAACTGTACAATGAGCAGTTCTTC
CASKKESGQLYNEQFF
>TRBV4-1|TRBJ2-4|-|-
TGCGCCAGCAGCCAAGCACAGGGTTTAGCCAAAAACATTCAGTACTTC
CASSQAQGLAKNIQYF
>TRBV11-3|TRBJ2-2|many|-
TGTGCCAGCAGCGAACAGGAGGCCGGGGAGCTGTTTTTT
CASSEQEAGELFF
>TRBV29-1|TRBJ2-5|many|TRBD2
TGCAGCGTTGAAGCGCGACTAGCGGTAGAGACCCAGTACTTC
CSVEARLAVETQYF
>TRBV20-1|TRBJ1-2|many|-
TGCAGTGCTAGAGACACGTTTAATAACTATGGCTACACCTTC
CSARDTFNNYGYTF
>TRBV19|TRBJ2-1|many|TRBD1
TGTGCCAGTATAGGGTGGGGACAGGGGGCGTTCAATGAGCAGTTCTTC
CASIGWGQGAFNEQFF
>TRBV6-2/TRBV6-3|TRBJ1-2|-|-
TGTGCCAGCAGTCACGATCGACTGACGGGGAGTCGCTATGGCTACACCTTC
CASSHDRLTGSRYGYTF
>TRBV20-1|TRBJ1-1|many|-
TGCAGTGCTAGAGGAACAGGGACCGGCACTGAAGCTTTCTTT
CSARGTGTGTEAFF
>TRBV20-1|TRBJ2-1|once|TRBD2
TGCAGCGCGGGGCTAGCGGGCTCACGCTCCTACAATGAGCAGTTCTTC
CSAGLAGSRSYNEQFF
>TRBV7-3|TRBJ2-3|many|-
TGTGCCAGCAGCCCCGGGACTTCGGATACGCAGTATTTT
CASSPGTSDTQYF
>TRBV5-4|TRBJ2-7|few|TRBD1
TGTGCCAGCAGCTTCCCGGGACAGGGCGAGCAGTACTTC
CASSFPGQGEQYF
>TRBV27|TRBJ2-5|many|TRBD1
TGTGCCAGCAGTCCCGCCGACAGGGAGCGAGAGACCCAGTACTTC
CASSPADRERETQYF
>TRBV7-9|TRBJ2-1|many|TRBD2
TGTGCCAGCAGCTTACCCCTCTGGGGGACTAGCGGCAATGAGCAGTTCTTC
CASSLPLWGTSGNEQFF
>TRBV12-3/TRBV12-4|TRBJ2-7|many|TRBD1
TGTGCCAGCAGTTTGTGGGACAGGGCTGGGCACGAGCAGTACTTC
CASSLWDRAGHEQYF
>TRBV12-3/TRBV12-4|TRBJ2-1|many|TRBD1
TGTGCCAGCAGGTCGACAGGGGGCTTCTACAATGAGCAGTTCTTC
CASRSTGGFYNEQFF
>TRBV7-2|TRBJ1-6|many|-
TGTGCCAGCAGCTTACAGGGACGGAATTCACCCCTCCACTTT
CASSLQGRNSPLHF
>TRBV5-1|TRBJ2-3|-|-
TGCGCCAGCAGCGCCGGCGTAGCGTCGGATACGCAGTATTTT
CASSAGVASDTQYF
>TRBV6-5|TRBJ1-5|many|-
TGTGCCAGCAGTTACTCAGCCGCTGAGGGGGGTCAGCCCCAGCATTTT
CASSYSAAEGGQPQHF
>TRBV4-2|TRBJ2-2|-|-
TGTGCCAGCAGCCCCCTCAAGGACACCGGGGAGCTGTTTTTT
CASSPLKDTGELFF
>TRBV7-9|TRBJ2-7|few|TRBD1
TGTGCCAGCAGCTCGACAAATCTTAGGATAGGGGGCATATACGAGCAGTACTTC
CASSSTNLRIGGIYEQYF
>TRBV20-1|TRBJ2-1|-|TRBD2
TGCAGTGCTAGGGGAGGGCTAGCGGGAGGGTCTTTCCGGGATGAGCAGTTCTTC
CSARGGLAGGSFRDEQFF
>TRBV3-1|TRBJ1-1|many|-
TGTGCCAGCAGCCAACGTCCGTCAGAAGCTTTCTTT
CASSQRPSEAFF
>TRBV12-3/TRBV12-4|TRBJ1-2|many|-
TGTGCCAGCAGTCGAGACACCGTCGGTTATGGCTACACCTTC
CASSRDTVGYGYTF
>TRBV6-5|TRBJ1-2|many|-
TGTGCCAGCAGTTACGGGGGGACGGTCCGAGGGGGCTACACCTTC
CASSYGGTVRGGYTF
>TRBV11-2|TRBJ2-1|-|TRBD1
TGTGCCAGCAGCTTAGATACAGGGGGCGCTTTATTCTTC
CASSLDTGGALFF
>TRBV19|TRBJ1-1|many|-
TGTGCCAGTAGTTTCCGACCTGGGGGAGCTGAAGCTTTCTTT
CASSFRPGGAEAFF
>TRBV24-1|TRBJ2-2|many|-
TGTGCCACCAGTGATGGCGGCCAGCCCGGGGAGCTGTTTTTT
CATSDGGQPGELFF
>TRBV28|TRBJ2-2|many|-
TGTGCCAGCAGTTTAGTAGCGGTCACCGGGGAGCTGTTTTTT
CASSLVAVTGELFF
>TRBV11-2|TRBJ2-3|-|TRBD1
TGTGCCAGCAGCTTGGGTCCCGGGACAGGGGGAACAGATACGCAGTATTTT
CASSLGPGTGGTDTQYF
>TRBV2|TRBJ2-3|-|-
TGTGCCAGCAGTGAGCTGGGGGGGCCTGGAACAGGTACGCAGTATTTT
CASSELGGPGTGTQYF
>TRBV12-3/TRBV12-4|TRBJ2-1|many|-
TGTGCCAGCAGTTTAAGCGGCGCGACCTACAATGAGCAGTTCTTC
CASSLSGATYNEQFF
>TRBV2|TRBJ2-3|many|-
TGTGCCAGCAGTGAGAAGCGAGATACGCAGTATTTT
CASSEKRDTQYF
>TRBV7-3|TRBJ2-1|many|-
TGTGCCAGCAGCTTAGACGGAGCCAGCAATGAGCAGTTCTTC
CASSLDGASNEQFF